Listed below are T cell receptor beta chains from one sample, sequenced in a study of blood T cell repertoires in COVID-19. Clones were sequenced by immunoSEQ multiplex PCR, and TCRdb holds only the in-frame ones, with some missing. The table includes 93,000 or so clones, over 65% detected once. Sequencing was performed on peripheral blood. Receptor source: a human donor in a cohort sampled during active COVID-19. CDR3s include the opening cysteine and the closing phenylalanine or tryptophan. A D gene is named only where the DNA matches it firmly. Part of the rows lack a size; the others show once, few, many or a class for expanded clones.

V: TRBV9; J: TRBJ2-5; D: TRBD2; size: NA; length: 15; DNA: TGTGCCAGCAGCCTTACTCCGAACGGGAGGGAGACCCAGTACTTC; CDR3: CASSLTPNGRETQYF
V: TRBV27; J: TRBJ1-4; D: NA; size: NA; length: 14; DNA: TGTGCCAGCAGTTTGCCCCAGGGGTGGGAAAAACTGTTTTTT; CDR3: CASSLPQGWEKLFF
V: TRBV19; J: TRBJ1-1; D: NA; size: NA; length: 15; DNA: TGTGCCAGTAGTATAGATCATACTCTGAACACTGAAGCTTTCTTT; CDR3: CASSIDHTLNTEAFF
V: TRBV6-5; J: TRBJ1-6; D: TRBD1; size: NA; length: 14; DNA: TGTGCCAGCAGGGCGGGACAGAATAATTCACCCCTCCACTTT; CDR3: CASRAGQNNSPLHF
V: TRBV25-1; J: TRBJ1-5; D: NA; size: NA; length: 16; DNA: TGTGCCAGCAGTGAGTGGGGGGATCCTAGCAATCAGCCCCAGCATTTT; CDR3: CASSEWGDPSNQPQHF
V: TRBV19; J: TRBJ1-4; D: NA; size: NA; length: 16; DNA: TGTGCCAGTAGTTCAATTAGTCCGGGTCCTAATGAAAAACTGTTTTTT; CDR3: CASSSISPGPNEKLFF
V: TRBV7-9; J: TRBJ1-3; D: TRBD1; size: NA; length: 16; DNA: TGTGCCAGCAGCTTTCAACAGGGGGCTTCTGGAAACACCATATATTTT; CDR3: CASSFQQGASGNTIYF
V: TRBV7-6; J: TRBJ1-2; D: TRBD1; size: NA; length: 16; DNA: TGTGCCAGCAGCTTCGACGACCCGACAGGGAGCGACGGCTACACCTTC; CDR3: CASSFDDPTGSDGYTF
V: TRBV19; J: TRBJ1-5; D: TRBD1; size: NA; length: 19; DNA: TGTGCCAGTAGTATAGATCTATGGGGACAGGGGGGGTCCAATCAGCCCCAGCATTTT; CDR3: CASSIDLWGQGGSNQPQHF
V: TRBV6-5; J: TRBJ2-7; D: NA; size: once; length: 14; DNA: TGTGCCAGCAGAAGGGGTCCGTTCTCCTACGAGCAGTACTTC; CDR3: CASRRGPFSYEQYF
V: TRBV7-3; J: TRBJ1-1; D: NA; size: NA; length: 15; DNA: TGTGCCAGCAGCCTAGACAGTGCCATGAACACTGAAGCTTTCTTT; CDR3: CASSLDSAMNTEAFF
V: TRBV9; J: TRBJ1-1; D: TRBD1; size: NA; length: 14; DNA: TGTGCCAGCAGCGTTGACAGGGGTGGAACTGAAGCTTTCTTT; CDR3: CASSVDRGGTEAFF
V: TRBV4-1; J: TRBJ2-3; D: TRBD2; size: NA; length: 16; DNA: TGCGCCAGCAGCCTCGGGGGGGCCTCAAACACAGATACGCAGTATTTT; CDR3: CASSLGGASNTDTQYF
V: TRBV7-3; J: TRBJ2-2; D: NA; size: NA; length: 16; DNA: TGTGCCAGCAGCCCCCCCGGCGGGACGAACACCGGGGAGCTGTTTTTT; CDR3: CASSPPGGTNTGELFF
V: TRBV2; J: TRBJ2-1; D: NA; size: NA; length: 13; DNA: TGTGCCAGCACTCTAAAGACTGGCAATGAGCAGTTCTTC; CDR3: CASTLKTGNEQFF
V: TRBV9; J: TRBJ2-7; D: TRBD2; size: NA; length: 13; DNA: TGTGCCAGCCGACTAGCGGGCGACCACGAGCAGTACTTC; CDR3: CASRLAGDHEQYF
V: TRBV4-1; J: TRBJ2-1; D: TRBD1; size: NA; length: 20; DNA: TGCGCCAGCAGCCAAGATGGGGGACAGGGGATTCGATCGACCTACAATGAGCAGTTCTTC; CDR3: CASSQDGGQGIRSTYNEQFF
V: TRBV14; J: TRBJ2-1; D: NA; size: NA; length: 11; DNA: TGTGCCAGCAGCGTATACAATGAGCAGTTCTTC; CDR3: CASSVYNEQFF
V: TRBV5-4; J: TRBJ2-5; D: TRBD2; size: NA; length: 13; DNA: TGTGCCAGCAGCTTAGCGGGGGTTGAGACCCAGTACTTC; CDR3: CASSLAGVETQYF
V: TRBV5-1; J: TRBJ2-5; D: NA; size: once; length: 15; DNA: TGCGCCAGCAGCTTGGGGGACACACGAACGACGCCCCAGTACTTC; CDR3: CASSLGDTRTTPQYF
V: TRBV3-1/TRBV3-2; J: TRBJ1-2; D: TRBD1; size: NA; length: 16; DNA: TGTGCCAGCAGCCAAGTAAGGCCAGGGGGCATACATGGCTACACCTTC; CDR3: CASSQVRPGGIHGYTF
V: TRBV5-1; J: TRBJ2-3; D: TRBD1; size: NA; length: 15; DNA: TGCGCCAGCAGCCTCAGACAGGGGGCAGGAGATACGCAGTATTTT; CDR3: CASSLRQGAGDTQYF
V: TRBV11-2; J: TRBJ2-7; D: TRBD2; size: NA; length: 13; DNA: TGTGCCAGCACCGGGGGGGGTATCTACGAGCAGTACTTC; CDR3: CASTGGGIYEQYF
V: TRBV7-2; J: TRBJ1-2; D: NA; size: NA; length: 14; DNA: TGTGCCAGCAGCCCACGATCAGGGGCATTAGGCTACACCTTC; CDR3: CASSPRSGALGYTF
V: TRBV19; J: TRBJ1-6; D: NA; size: NA; length: 13; DNA: TGTGCCAGTAGTATAGGGGGGGATTCACCCCTCCACTTT; CDR3: CASSIGGDSPLHF
V: TRBV7-9; J: TRBJ2-2; D: TRBD2; size: NA; length: 14; DNA: TGTGCAGCTACTAGCGGGGAGAACACCGGGGAGCTGTTTTTT; CDR3: CAATSGENTGELFF
V: TRBV3-1/TRBV3-2; J: TRBJ1-3; D: TRBD1; size: NA; length: 16; DNA: TGTGCCAGCAGCCACCGGGGGACAGCCTCTGGAAACACCATATATTTT; CDR3: CASSHRGTASGNTIYF
V: TRBV7-2; J: TRBJ1-2; D: TRBD1; size: NA; length: 15; DNA: TGTGCCAGCAGCCTCGGGACAGGGGGCTTCTATGGCTACACCTTC; CDR3: CASSLGTGGFYGYTF
V: TRBV3-1/TRBV3-2; J: TRBJ2-1; D: TRBD1; size: once; length: 16; DNA: TGTGCCAGCAGCCAAGGGTGGACAGGGAAGGTCAATGAGCAGTTCTTC; CDR3: CASSQGWTGKVNEQFF
V: TRBV19; J: TRBJ1-5; D: NA; size: many; length: 11; DNA: TGTGCCAGTAGCGACCGGGGGCCCCAGCATTTT; CDR3: CASSDRGPQHF
V: TRBV6-1; J: TRBJ1-5; D: NA; size: NA; length: 13; DNA: TGTGCCAGCAGTGAAGGGAGTAATCAGCCCCAGCATTTT; CDR3: CASSEGSNQPQHF
V: TRBV3-1/TRBV3-2; J: TRBJ1-5; D: TRBD1; size: NA; length: 16; DNA: TGTGCCAGCAGCCAGGGGACAGGCCAAATTGGGTCGCCCCAGCATTTT; CDR3: CASSQGTGQIGSPQHF
V: TRBV5-1; J: TRBJ2-3; D: TRBD2; size: once; length: 16; DNA: TGCGCCAGCGCGCTAGCGGGGGGCCTTAGCACAGATACGCAGTATTTT; CDR3: CASALAGGLSTDTQYF
V: TRBV9; J: TRBJ1-6; D: NA; size: NA; length: 17; DNA: TGTGCCAGCAGCGTAGCTGGTTCCGGACAGTATAATTCACCCCTCCACTTT; CDR3: CASSVAGSGQYNSPLHF
V: TRBV3-1/TRBV3-2; J: TRBJ2-2; D: NA; size: once; length: 15; DNA: TGTGCCAGCAGCCAAGATCCGGGGAACACCGGGGAGCTGTTTTTT; CDR3: CASSQDPGNTGELFF
V: TRBV11-2; J: TRBJ1-1; D: TRBD1; size: once; length: 13; DNA: TGTGCCAGCAGCTTAGCCTTAAGACAGGGAGCTTTCTTT; CDR3: CASSLALRQGAFF
V: TRBV7-3; J: TRBJ1-1; D: TRBD1; size: NA; length: 15; DNA: TGTGCCAGCAGCTTAATGGGACAGGGGAGCACTGAAGCTTTCTTT; CDR3: CASSLMGQGSTEAFF
V: TRBV30; J: TRBJ1-2; D: NA; size: NA; length: 11; DNA: TGTGTCAAGCGGGGAGGGGTCGGCTACACCTTC; CDR3: CVKRGGVGYTF
V: TRBV28; J: TRBJ1-2; D: NA; size: NA; length: 15; DNA: TGTGCCAGCAGTTTAATGGGGAGGGGTGGGTATGGCTACACCTTC; CDR3: CASSLMGRGGYGYTF
V: TRBV3-1/TRBV3-2; J: TRBJ2-5; D: TRBD1; size: NA; length: 16; DNA: TGTGCCAGCAGCCAAGTTCCGGGACAGGGAAGGGGGACCCAGTACTTC; CDR3: CASSQVPGQGRGTQYF
V: TRBV10-1; J: TRBJ2-1; D: NA; size: NA; length: 13; DNA: TGCGCCAGCAGTGTTGAAGGGGGTCTCGAGCAGTTCTTC; CDR3: CASSVEGGLEQFF
V: TRBV9; J: TRBJ1-1; D: NA; size: once; length: 12; DNA: TGTGCCAGCAGCGTAGTCGGGGGTGAAGCTTTCTTT; CDR3: CASSVVGGEAFF
V: TRBV3-1/TRBV3-2; J: TRBJ1-6; D: NA; size: NA; length: 15; DNA: TGTGCCAGCAGCCTCTCCGGAGCCAATAATTCACCCCTCCACTTT; CDR3: CASSLSGANNSPLHF
V: TRBV5-1; J: TRBJ2-2; D: NA; size: NA; length: 15; DNA: TGCGCCAGCAGCTTGGGGGCTGGAAACACCGGGGAGCTGTTTTTT; CDR3: CASSLGAGNTGELFF
V: TRBV7-9; J: TRBJ2-1; D: TRBD2; size: NA; length: 16; DNA: TGTGCCAGCAGCTTAGCCGGCGGGGGGTACTACAATGAGCAGTTCTTC; CDR3: CASSLAGGGYYNEQFF
V: TRBV7-9; J: TRBJ2-5; D: TRBD2; size: NA; length: 16; DNA: TGTGCCAGCAGCGTACCGACTAGCGGGGGGGTAGAGACCCAGTACTTC; CDR3: CASSVPTSGGVETQYF
V: TRBV5-1; J: TRBJ1-2; D: TRBD1; size: once; length: 13; DNA: TGCGCCAGCAGCTTGGAGACAGGGTATGGCTACACCTTC; CDR3: CASSLETGYGYTF
V: TRBV2; J: TRBJ1-4; D: TRBD1; size: NA; length: 14; DNA: TGTGCCAGCAGCGACGGACAGGGAGGGGAAAAACTGTTTTTT; CDR3: CASSDGQGGEKLFF
V: TRBV6-6; J: TRBJ2-7; D: TRBD1; size: NA; length: 16; DNA: TGTGCCAGCAGCAGGGGGCAGACACGGAGCTCCTACGAGCAGTACTTC; CDR3: CASSRGQTRSSYEQYF
V: TRBV6-5; J: TRBJ1-1; D: TRBD1; size: NA; length: 14; DNA: TGTGCCAGCAGATCAGGGGGTGTGGACACTGAAGCTTTCTTT; CDR3: CASRSGGVDTEAFF
V: TRBV19; J: TRBJ2-2; D: NA; size: few; length: 12; DNA: TGTGCCAGAACCGGGGGTACCGGGGAGCTGTTTTTT; CDR3: CARTGGTGELFF
V: TRBV5-5; J: TRBJ1-5; D: NA; size: NA; length: 14; DNA: TGTGCCAGCAGCGTTACAGGGTCCAGTCAGCCCCAGCATTTT; CDR3: CASSVTGSSQPQHF
V: TRBV19; J: TRBJ1-6; D: NA; size: NA; length: 14; DNA: TGTGCCAGTAACCGAGACAGGTATAATTCACCCCTCCACTTT; CDR3: CASNRDRYNSPLHF
V: TRBV7-9; J: TRBJ2-1; D: TRBD2; size: NA; length: 17; DNA: TGTGCCAGCAGCTTAGAGGCCCTACTAGCGGGGGTTGATGAGCAGTTCTTC; CDR3: CASSLEALLAGVDEQFF
V: TRBV11-2; J: TRBJ2-2; D: NA; size: NA; length: 13; DNA: TGTGCCAGCCAGACCACGCGGACCGGGGAGCTGTTTTTT; CDR3: CASQTTRTGELFF